One sample yielded the 4 T cell receptor beta chains listed below, sequenced in a study of T cells in localized non-small cell lung cancer. Measured with immunoSEQ multiplex PCR; TCRdb has only the in-frame clones, and not every one. The data contain 20,000 to 25,000 clones, 85% to 90% of them singletons. This sample comprised peripheral blood, obtained before any cancer treatment. All receptors come from a male donor aged 60 or older with stage I lung adenocarcinoma.

V gene TRBV28 combines with J gene TRBJ2-7, with 10 bases aligning to TRBD1. Germline V gene data show CDR1 as MDHEN and CDR2 as SYDVKM. This CDR3 has 14 residues. The V and J ends lost 3 bases and 4 bases, in that order; junction bases with no gene match: 3. DNA for the CDR3: TGTGCCAGCAGTTTCGAGGACAGGGGGTACGAGCAGTACTTC. It codes for CASSFEDRGYEQYF.

This clone has only one observation. The chain uses TRBV27 and TRBJ1-1, with unresolved D. Germline V gene lookup returns CDR1 MNHEY and CDR2 SMNVEV (reference sequence). The CDR3 is 14 residues long. V lost 5 bases and J 1 base, leaving 11 bases between the germline ends. In DNA, the CDR3 is TGTGCCAGCAGTCACCCAGAACAGAACACTGAAGCTTTCTTT. Translating it yields CASSHPEQNTEAFF.

The V gene is TRBV18, the J gene TRBJ1-3, with 7 positions matching TRBD1. V dropped 0 bases and J dropped 1; count of bases not matched to a gene: 6. The CDR3 sequence is 17 residues long. Germline loops: CDR1 KGHSH, CDR2 LQKENI. The CDR3 nucleotides read TGTGCCAGCTCACCACCTGGGACAGTCTTATCTGGAAACACCATATATTTT. Translated, it gives CASSPPGTVLSGNTIYF.

V gene TRBV27 combines with J gene TRBJ1-5; 7 nucleotides align to TRBD1. Trimming at V came to 4 bases and at J to 4 bases, leaving 4 bases not matched to a gene. CDR1 is MNHEY and CDR2 is SMNVEV in the germline V gene (reference sequence). The CDR3 is 14 amino acids. Here the CDR3 reads CASSSGTENQPQHF. CDR3 coding DNA: TGTGCCAGCAGTTCAGGGACAGAAAATCAGCCCCAGCATTTT.